The next 14 T cell receptor beta chains were all read from a single sample in a study of beta chain features in type 1 diabetes. What was sequenced were expressed TCRB transcripts, since all of the isolated RNA had been reverse transcribed. Some clones are missing from TCRdb's copy, which holds only in-frame ones; the method was immunoSEQ multiplex PCR. The table has some 240,000 clones, more than 15% seen once; the top ten hold approximately 0.081%. Findings of the study overall: TCRB CDR3s from Type 1 diabetes patients were moderately but significantly shorter in all four CD4+ subsets.

The antigens for these receptors are not known. The specimen sequenced was naive CD4+ T cells from blood. These receptors were taken from a man younger than 40 with type 1 diabetes.

This clone has only a few counts. The CDR3 reads CASSPRGQAQETQYF. The DNA of the CDR3 is TGTGCCAGCTCACCACGGGGGCAGGCCCAAGAGACCCAGTACTTC. The chain couples TRBV18 to TRBJ2-5; D perhaps matches TRBD1 (6 bases). With 1 base removed from V and 1 base from J, the gap between germline ends came to 10 bases. There are 15 residues in the CDR3. Germline V gene lookup returns CDR1 KGHSH and CDR2 LQKENI.

This rearrangement joins TRBV7-2 to TRBJ2-5, with D uncertain. Trimming removed 1 base from V and 7 bases from J, with 7 bases in between. CDR1 SGHTA and CDR2 FQGNSA come from the germline V gene. This CDR3 is 12 amino acids long. The CDR3 coding sequence is TGTGCCAGCAGCTTAGGAAGCTGGACCCAGTACTTC. As protein: CASSLGSWTQYF.

The genes are TRBV7-9 and TRBJ2-7; a possible D gene is TRBD2 (5 bases). The CDR3 is 13 residues long. Between the trimmed V and J ends, which lost 3 bases and 3 bases, there was a span of 9 bases. Germline-derived CDR1 and CDR2 are SEHNR and FQNEAQ (reference sequence). The CDR3 nucleotides are TGTGCCAGCAGCTTCGCAGGAGGCTACGAGCAGTACTTC. This gives the protein CASSFAGGYEQYF.

In its sample, this clone was seen a few times. Other DNA sequences from this sample encode an identical CDR3 as well. The chain uses TRBV9 and TRBJ2-1; D uncertain. V lost 0 bases and J 0 bases, leaving 7 bases between the germline ends. The CDR3 totals 15 residues. Germline CDR1 is SGDLS and CDR2 is YYNGEE. CDR3 nucleotide sequence: TGTGCCAGCAGCGTAGCCTCTCTCTCCTACAATGAGCAGTTCTTC. Translated, it gives CASSVASLSYNEQFF.

V and J are TRBV29-1 and TRBJ2-7; possibly TRBD2 for D (5 bases). Germline assignment: CDR1 SQVTM and CDR2 ANQGSEA. This CDR3 region has 12 residues. Trimming stripped 4 bases from V and 2 bases from J, with 9 bases between. The CDR3: CSVGTVPYEQYF. The CDR3 nucleotides are TGCAGCGTTGGGACTGTCCCCTACGAGCAGTACTTC.

A few counts support this clone. An end of the junction differs from the germline gene, which may be a read error. The chain recombines TRBV7-9 with TRBJ2-7; unclear D gene. Per germline, CDR1 SEHNR and CDR2 FQNEAQ (reference sequence). CDR3 size: 12 residues. The CDR3 is CASSLEGSISNF. CDR3 bases: TGTGCCAGCAGCTTAGAAGGATCAATCTCAAACTTC.

This rearrangement joins TRBV9 to TRBJ2-7, with a tentative D call TRBD2 (6 bases). The CDR3 extends over 15 amino acids. Trimming shortened V by 4 bases and J by 1 base, and 15 bases separated the two germline ends. The V gene's germline CDR1 is SGDLS and CDR2 YYNGEE. The CDR3: CASSPGLGRSYEQYF. The CDR3 coding sequence is TGTGCCAGCAGCCCGGGACTTGGGCGGTCCTACGAGCAGTACTTC.

This chain links TRBV2 with TRBJ2-1; D remains unclear. Trimming shortened V by 2 bases and J by 13 bases, and 9 bases separated the two germline ends. The germline V gene encodes CDR1 SNHLY and CDR2 FYNNEI. The CDR3 extends over 11 amino acids. The DNA of the CDR3 is TGTGCCAGCAGTGAAATTGGTCTTCAGTTCTTC. Its protein is CASSEIGLQFF.

The chain has TRBV5-1 and TRBJ1-2, with D possibly matching TRBD1 (6 bases). V was cut by 4 bases and J by 4 bases, with 17 bases left in between. The CDR3 length is 15 residues. Germline CDR1 is SGHRS and CDR2 is YFSETQ. CDR3 sequence: CASSSLTGFGYGYTF. CDR3 DNA sequence: TGCGCCAGCAGCAGTCTGACAGGTTTCGGCTATGGCTACACCTTC.

In this sample, this clone turned up a few times. The rearrangement joins TRBV18 to TRBJ2-3; 9 bases are shared with TRBD1. The CDR3 spans 15 residues. The V gene's germline CDR1 is KGHSH and CDR2 LQKENI. With 2 bases clipped from V and 1 base from J, the junction kept 1 base outside the gene matches. CDR3 amino acids: CASSPRDRGTDTQYF. DNA for the CDR3: TGTGCCAGCTCACCAAGGGACAGGGGCACAGATACGCAGTATTTT.

V and J are TRBV30 and TRBJ1-2, with TRBD1 matching 9 bases. CDR3 length: 15 amino acids. Germline CDR1 is GTSNPN and CDR2 is SVGIG (reference sequence). Trimming removed 4 bases from V and 4 bases from J; junction bases left unmatched: 10. The CDR3 sequence: CAWTLPGTGSYGYTF. The CDR3 region has the DNA TGTGCCTGGACCCTCCCCGGGACAGGGAGCTATGGCTACACCTTC.

This clone showed up just a few times. This chain uses TRBV7-2 with TRBJ2-3; 7 bases are a match to TRBD2. The CDR3 extends over 15 amino acids. V shed 4 bases, J shed 2 bases, and the junction held 6 bases outside the gene matches. CDR1 is SGHTA, CDR2 FQGNSA, per germline. The DNA of the CDR3 is TGTGCCAGCAGCTCCAGAGCGGGGCACACAGATACGCAGTATTTT. Its protein is CASSSRAGHTDTQYF.

In this sample, this clone turned up a few times. The chain joins TRBV28 to TRBJ2-1; 13 bases align to TRBD2. Germline V gene lookup returns CDR1 MDHEN and CDR2 SYDVKM. The CDR3 extends over 15 amino acids. V lost 8 bases to trimming and J lost 6 bases; unmatched junction nucleotides: 7. The CDR3 here is CASGTSGIRANEQFF. The CDR3 DNA sequence: TGTGCCAGCGGGACTAGCGGGATTCGCGCCAATGAGCAGTTCTTC.

The chain carries TRBV30 and TRBJ2-5; TRBD1 or TRBD2 may be the D gene (5 bases each). Trimming pared 2 bases from V and 2 bases from J, leaving 12 bases between. CDR1 is GTSNPN, CDR2 SVGIG, per germline (reference sequence). The CDR3 is 14 residues long. The CDR3: CAWSTGTVQETQYF. In nucleotides, the CDR3 is TGTGCCTGGAGTACCGGGACGGTACAAGAGACCCAGTACTTC.